This paragraph covers one TCR beta chain sequence. Original analysis: How many nucleated cells were present was estimated from reference gene primer amplification. Profiling relied on immunoSEQ multiplex PCR, and the TCRdb table lists in-frame clones only, not all of them. V and J calls and clone size come straight from that table; D and trimming were deduced from the DNA. The data show fewer than 35,000 clones, roughly nine tenths seen once. V was pared by 5 bases and J by 5 bases, with 18 bases between. This CDR3 comprises 15 residues. Germline V gene data show CDR1 as LNHNV and CDR2 as YYDKDF (reference sequence). This sample was taken from a study of blood T cell repertoires in COVID-19. Looking at the study overall: Specimens from acute and convalescent COVID-19 originated in the United States, Italy and Spain. PBMCs, B-cell-depleted T cells, or T cells were the source of the cDNA or gDNA that made up the material.

This sequence joins TRBV15 and TRBJ2-5, with D maybe TRBD1 (5 bases). The sequence was collected from a woman of 80 years or more with active or convalescent COVID-19. Source material: peripheral blood. CDR3: CATSYAPGRVETQYF. The CDR3 nucleotides read TGTGCCACCAGCTACGCTCCGGGCAGGGTTGAGACCCAGTACTTC.